This T cell receptor beta chain was identified during a study of regulatory T cells in long-lasting Graves disease. V was clipped by 5 bases and J by 1 base, with 9 bases between them. In germline, CDR1 is SGHTA, CDR2 FQGNSA. CDR3 length equals 14 residues. CDR3-region Arm-PCR and iRepertoire HTBI primers produced the TCR beta libraries. TCRdb reprocessed the multiplex PCR reads with MiXCR, giving one entry per CDR3 protein. Among over 200,000 distinct CDR3 sequences listed, about 17% were seen once. Specified time point: newly diagnosed GD, antithyroid drugs for less than 3 months. RNA isolated from PBMCs was used to make the TCR library. A further study also used this sample, focusing on T cells in Graves' hyperthyroidism and ophthalmopathy.

This material consisted of peripheral blood mononuclear cells (PBMCs), taken at new diagnosis, from a patient treated with antithyroid drugs. The chain carries TRBV7-2 and TRBJ1-5; D remains unclear. This sequence originates from a young woman with Graves disease. In DNA, the CDR3 is TGTGCCAGCAGCCTTCAGGCGAGCAATCAGCCCCAGCATTTT. Amino acids: CASSLQASNQPQHF.